This TCR beta chain was documented in a study of blood T cell repertoires in COVID-19. About the study: The origin of the acute and convalescent COVID-19 samples was the United States, Italy and Spain. PBMCs, B-cell-depleted T cells, or T cells were the source of the cDNA or gDNA that made up the material.

Cohort assignment relied on participant-reported clinical history. Two negative PCRs, clearance, or symptom resolution characterized the recovered Cohort 3 donors. Generated by immunoSEQ multiplex PCR, the TCRdb table keeps only in-frame clones and is missing some. The data hold 270,000 or so clones, with approximately 86% observed a single time. CDR1 is SGHTA, CDR2 FQGNSA, per germline. The CDR3 is 14 residues long. After removal of 3 bases from V and 3 bases from J, the junction contained 2 bases not matched to a gene. Sequenced: PBMCs or T cells enriched from blood (not recorded which). V is TRBV7-2 and J is TRBJ2-7, with TRBD1 identical over 10 bases. The receptor comes from a woman aged 18-29 years who had recovered from COVID-19. CDR3 DNA sequence: TGTGCCAGCAGCTTCGGACAGGGGGTCTACGAGCAGTACTTC. Its protein is CASSFGQGVYEQYF.